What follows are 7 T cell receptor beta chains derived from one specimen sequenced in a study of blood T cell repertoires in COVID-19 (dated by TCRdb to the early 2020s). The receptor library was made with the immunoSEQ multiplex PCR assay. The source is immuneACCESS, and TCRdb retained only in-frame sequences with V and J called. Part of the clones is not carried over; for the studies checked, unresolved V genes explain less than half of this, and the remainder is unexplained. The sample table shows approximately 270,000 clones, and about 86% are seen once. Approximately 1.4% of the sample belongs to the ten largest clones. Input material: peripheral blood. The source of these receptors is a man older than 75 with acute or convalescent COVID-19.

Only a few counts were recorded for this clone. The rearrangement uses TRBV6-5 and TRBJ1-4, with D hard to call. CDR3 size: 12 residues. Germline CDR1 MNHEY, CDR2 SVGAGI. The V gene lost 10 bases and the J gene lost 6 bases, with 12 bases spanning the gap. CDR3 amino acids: CATQRGDEKLFF. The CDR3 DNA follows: TGTGCCACCCAACGCGGGGATGAAAAACTGTTTTTT.

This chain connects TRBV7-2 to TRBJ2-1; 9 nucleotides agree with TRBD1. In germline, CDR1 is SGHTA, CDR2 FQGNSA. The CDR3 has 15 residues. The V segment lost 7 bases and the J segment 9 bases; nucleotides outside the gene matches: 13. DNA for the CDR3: TGTGCCAGCACCTCTTCCGGGACAGGGTCTCGTGAGCAGTTCTTC. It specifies CASTSSGTGSREQFF.

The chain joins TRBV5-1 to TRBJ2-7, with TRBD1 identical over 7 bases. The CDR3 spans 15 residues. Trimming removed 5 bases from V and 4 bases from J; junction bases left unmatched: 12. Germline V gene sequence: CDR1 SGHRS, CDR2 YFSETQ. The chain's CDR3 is CASRALGGSVYEQYF. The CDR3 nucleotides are TGCGCCAGCAGGGCTTTAGGGGGCTCAGTATACGAGCAGTACTTC. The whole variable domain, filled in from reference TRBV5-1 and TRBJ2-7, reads KAGVTQTPRYLIKTRGQQVTLSCSPISGHRSVSWYQQTPGQGLQFLFEYFSETQRNKGNFPGRFSGRQFSNSRSEMNVSTLELGDSALYLCASRALGGSVYEQYFGPGTRLTVT.

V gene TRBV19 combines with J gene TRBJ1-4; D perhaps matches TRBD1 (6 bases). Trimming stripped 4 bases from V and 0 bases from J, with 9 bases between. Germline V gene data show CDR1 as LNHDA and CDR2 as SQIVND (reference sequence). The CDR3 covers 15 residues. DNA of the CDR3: TGTGCCAGTAGTACCAACAGGGCAACTAATGAAAAACTGTTTTTT. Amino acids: CASSTNRATNEKLFF.

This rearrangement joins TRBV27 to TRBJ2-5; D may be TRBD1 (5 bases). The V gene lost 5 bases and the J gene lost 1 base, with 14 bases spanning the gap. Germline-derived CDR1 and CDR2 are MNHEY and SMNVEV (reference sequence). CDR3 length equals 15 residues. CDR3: CASSLSGKGQETQYF. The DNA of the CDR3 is TGTGCCAGCAGTCTCTCAGGGAAGGGCCAAGAGACCCAGTACTTC.

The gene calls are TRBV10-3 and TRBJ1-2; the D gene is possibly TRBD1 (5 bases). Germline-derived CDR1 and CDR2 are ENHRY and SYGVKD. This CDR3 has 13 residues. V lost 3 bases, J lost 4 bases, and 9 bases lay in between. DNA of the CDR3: TGTGCCATCAGTGAATCAGACAGCTATGGCTACACCTTC. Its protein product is CAISESDSYGYTF.

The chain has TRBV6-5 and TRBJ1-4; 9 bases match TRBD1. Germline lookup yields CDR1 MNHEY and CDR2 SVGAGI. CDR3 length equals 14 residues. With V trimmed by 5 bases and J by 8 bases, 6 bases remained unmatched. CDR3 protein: CASSPGTGREKLFF. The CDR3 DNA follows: TGTGCCAGCAGTCCTGGGACAGGGAGGGAAAAACTGTTTTTT.